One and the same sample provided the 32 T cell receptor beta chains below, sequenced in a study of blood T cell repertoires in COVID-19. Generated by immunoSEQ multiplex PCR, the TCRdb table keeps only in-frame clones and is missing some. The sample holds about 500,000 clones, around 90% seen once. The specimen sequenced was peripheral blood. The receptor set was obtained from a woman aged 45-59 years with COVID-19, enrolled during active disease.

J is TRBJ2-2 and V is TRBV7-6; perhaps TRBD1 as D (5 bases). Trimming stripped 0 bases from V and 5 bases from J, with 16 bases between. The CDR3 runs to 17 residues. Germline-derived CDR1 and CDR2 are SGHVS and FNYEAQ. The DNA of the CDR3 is TGTGCCAGCAGCTTAGCAGGGGTCCAAAGGGGAACCGGGGAGCTGTTTTTT. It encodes CASSLAGVQRGTGELFF.

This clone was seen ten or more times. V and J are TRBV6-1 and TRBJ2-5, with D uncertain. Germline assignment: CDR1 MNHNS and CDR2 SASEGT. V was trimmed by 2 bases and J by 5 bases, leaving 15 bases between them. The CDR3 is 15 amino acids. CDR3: CASSELQDIGETQYF. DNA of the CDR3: TGTGCCAGCAGTGAATTGCAAGACATAGGCGAGACCCAGTACTTC.

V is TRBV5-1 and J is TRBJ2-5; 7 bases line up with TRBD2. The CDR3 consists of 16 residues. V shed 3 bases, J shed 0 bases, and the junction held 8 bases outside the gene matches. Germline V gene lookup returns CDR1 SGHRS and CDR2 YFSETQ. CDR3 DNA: TGCGCCAGCAGCTCCCTAGGAGCGGGGAACCAAGAGACCCAGTACTTC. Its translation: CASSSLGAGNQETQYF. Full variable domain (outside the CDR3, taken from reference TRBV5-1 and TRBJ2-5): KAGVTQTPRYLIKTRGQQVTLSCSPISGHRSVSWYQQTPGQGLQFLFEYFSETQRNKGNFPGRFSGRQFSNSRSEMNVSTLELGDSALYLCASSSLGAGNQETQYFGPGTRLLVL.

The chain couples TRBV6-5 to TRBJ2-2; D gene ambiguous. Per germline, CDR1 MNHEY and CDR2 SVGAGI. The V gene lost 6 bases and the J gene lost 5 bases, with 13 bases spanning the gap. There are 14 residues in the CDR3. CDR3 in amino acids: CASRPERRTGELFF. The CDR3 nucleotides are TGTGCCAGCAGGCCCGAAAGGCGGACCGGGGAGCTGTTTTTT.

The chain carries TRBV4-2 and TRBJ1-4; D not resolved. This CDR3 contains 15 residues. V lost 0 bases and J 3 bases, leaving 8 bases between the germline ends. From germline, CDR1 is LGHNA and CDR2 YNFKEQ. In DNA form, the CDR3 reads TGTGCCAGCAGCCAAGATGAGGAGGCTAATGAAAAACTGTTTTTT. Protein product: CASSQDEEANEKLFF.

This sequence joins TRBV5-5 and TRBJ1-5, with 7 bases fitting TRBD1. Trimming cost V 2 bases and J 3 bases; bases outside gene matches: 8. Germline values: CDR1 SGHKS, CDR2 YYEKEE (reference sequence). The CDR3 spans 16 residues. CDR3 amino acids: CASSFTGDGYNQPQHF. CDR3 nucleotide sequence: TGTGCCAGCAGCTTCACAGGGGATGGGTACAATCAGCCCCAGCATTTT.

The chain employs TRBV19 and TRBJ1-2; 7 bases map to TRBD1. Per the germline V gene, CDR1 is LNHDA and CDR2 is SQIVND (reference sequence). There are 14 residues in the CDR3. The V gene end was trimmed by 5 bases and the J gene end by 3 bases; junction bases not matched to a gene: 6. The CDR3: CASSSRQGDYGYTF. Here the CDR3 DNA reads TGTGCCAGTAGTTCCCGACAGGGCGACTATGGCTACACCTTC.

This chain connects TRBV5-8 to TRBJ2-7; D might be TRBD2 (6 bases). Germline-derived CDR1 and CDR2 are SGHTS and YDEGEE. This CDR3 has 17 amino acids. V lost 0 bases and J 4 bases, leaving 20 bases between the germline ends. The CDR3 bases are TGTGCCAGCAGCTTGGAAGGACTACTAGAGGGAGCTTACGAGCAGTACTTC. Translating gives CASSLEGLLEGAYEQYF.

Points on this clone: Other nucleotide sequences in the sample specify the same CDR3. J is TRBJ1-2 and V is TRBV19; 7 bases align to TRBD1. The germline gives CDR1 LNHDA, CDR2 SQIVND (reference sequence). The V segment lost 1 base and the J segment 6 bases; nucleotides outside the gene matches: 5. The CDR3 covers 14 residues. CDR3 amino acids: CASSIGQGGHGYTF. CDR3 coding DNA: TGTGCCAGTAGTATAGGACAGGGTGGACATGGCTACACCTTC.

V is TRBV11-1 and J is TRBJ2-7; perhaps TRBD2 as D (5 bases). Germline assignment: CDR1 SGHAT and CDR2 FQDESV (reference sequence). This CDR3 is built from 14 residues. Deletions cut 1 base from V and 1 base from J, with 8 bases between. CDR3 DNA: TGTGCCAGCAGCTTAGTTGCGGGTTCCTACGAGCAGTACTTC. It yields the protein CASSLVAGSYEQYF.

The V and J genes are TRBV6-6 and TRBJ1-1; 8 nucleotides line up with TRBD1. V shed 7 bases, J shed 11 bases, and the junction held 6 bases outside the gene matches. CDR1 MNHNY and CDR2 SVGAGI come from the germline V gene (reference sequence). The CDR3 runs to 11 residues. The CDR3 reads CASTGRGRAFF. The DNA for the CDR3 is TGTGCCAGCACAGGCAGGGGGCGGGCTTTCTTT.

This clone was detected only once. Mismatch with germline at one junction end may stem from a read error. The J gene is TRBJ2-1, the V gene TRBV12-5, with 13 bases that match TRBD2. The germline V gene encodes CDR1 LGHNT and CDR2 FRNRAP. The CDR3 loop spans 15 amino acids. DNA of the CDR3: TGTGCTAGTGGTTTGGGAGGGACTAGCGGGGTCGAGCGGTTCTTC. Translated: CASGLGGTSGVERFF.

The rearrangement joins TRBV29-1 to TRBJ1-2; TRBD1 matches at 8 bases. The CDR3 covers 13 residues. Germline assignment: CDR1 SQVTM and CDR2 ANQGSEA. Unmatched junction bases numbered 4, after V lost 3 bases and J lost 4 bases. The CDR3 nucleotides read TGCAGCGTTGAGGGACAGGAATTCTATGGCTACACCTTC. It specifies CSVEGQEFYGYTF.

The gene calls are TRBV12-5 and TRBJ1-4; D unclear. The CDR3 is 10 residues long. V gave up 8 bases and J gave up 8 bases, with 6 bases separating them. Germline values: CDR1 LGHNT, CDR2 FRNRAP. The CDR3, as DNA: TGTGCTAGTTCTGGCGAAAAACTGTTTTTT. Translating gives CASSGEKLFF.

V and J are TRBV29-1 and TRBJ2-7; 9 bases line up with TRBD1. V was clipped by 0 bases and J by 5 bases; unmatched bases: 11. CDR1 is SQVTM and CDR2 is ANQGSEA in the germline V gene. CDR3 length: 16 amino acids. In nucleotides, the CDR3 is TGCAGCGTTGAAGAATGGGGACAGGGTGTGACTAACGAGCAGTACTTC. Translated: CSVEEWGQGVTNEQYF.

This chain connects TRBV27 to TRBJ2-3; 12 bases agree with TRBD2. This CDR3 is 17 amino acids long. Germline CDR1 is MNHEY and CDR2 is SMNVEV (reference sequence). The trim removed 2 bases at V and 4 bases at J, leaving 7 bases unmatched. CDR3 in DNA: TGTGCCAGCAGTTTAGGTAGGACTAGCGGGGCAGCAGATACGCAGTATTTT. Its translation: CASSLGRTSGAADTQYF.

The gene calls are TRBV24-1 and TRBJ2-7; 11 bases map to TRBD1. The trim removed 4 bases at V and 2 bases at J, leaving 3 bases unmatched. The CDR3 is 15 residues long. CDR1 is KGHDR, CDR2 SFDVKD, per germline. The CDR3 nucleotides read TGTGCCACCAGTGACCCGGGACAGGGGGCCTACGAGCAGTACTTC. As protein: CATSDPGQGAYEQYF.

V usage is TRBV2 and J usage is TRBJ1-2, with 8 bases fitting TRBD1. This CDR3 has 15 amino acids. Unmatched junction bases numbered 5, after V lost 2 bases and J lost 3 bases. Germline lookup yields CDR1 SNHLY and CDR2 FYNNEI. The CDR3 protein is CASSETTGGDYGYTF. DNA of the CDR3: TGTGCCAGCAGTGAAACTACAGGGGGGGACTATGGCTACACCTTC.

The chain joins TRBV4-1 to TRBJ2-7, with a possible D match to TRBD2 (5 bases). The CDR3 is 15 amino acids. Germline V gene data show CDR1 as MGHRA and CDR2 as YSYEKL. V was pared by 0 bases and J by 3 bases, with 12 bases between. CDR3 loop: CASSQDPGSGYEQYF. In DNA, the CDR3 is TGCGCCAGCAGCCAAGATCCGGGGTCCGGCTACGAGCAGTACTTC.

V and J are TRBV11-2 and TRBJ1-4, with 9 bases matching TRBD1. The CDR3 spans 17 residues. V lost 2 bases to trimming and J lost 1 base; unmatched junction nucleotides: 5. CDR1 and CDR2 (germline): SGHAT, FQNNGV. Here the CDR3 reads CASSLTGGFGTNEKLFF. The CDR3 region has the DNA TGTGCCAGCAGCTTAACAGGGGGCTTCGGAACTAATGAAAAACTGTTTTTT.

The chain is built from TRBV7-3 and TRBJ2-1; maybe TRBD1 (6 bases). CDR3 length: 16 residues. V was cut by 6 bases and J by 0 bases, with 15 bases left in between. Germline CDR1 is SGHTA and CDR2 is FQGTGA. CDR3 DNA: TGTGCCAGCAGTCCGGACAGTAGTAGCTCCTACAATGAGCAGTTCTTC. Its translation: CASSPDSSSSYNEQFF.

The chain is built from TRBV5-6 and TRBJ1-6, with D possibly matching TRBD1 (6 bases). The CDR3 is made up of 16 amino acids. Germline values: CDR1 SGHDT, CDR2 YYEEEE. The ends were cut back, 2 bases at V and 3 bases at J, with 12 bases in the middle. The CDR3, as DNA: TGTGCCAGCAGCTTCTGGGGAGGGGGCTATAATTCACCCCTCCACTTT. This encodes CASSFWGGGYNSPLHF.

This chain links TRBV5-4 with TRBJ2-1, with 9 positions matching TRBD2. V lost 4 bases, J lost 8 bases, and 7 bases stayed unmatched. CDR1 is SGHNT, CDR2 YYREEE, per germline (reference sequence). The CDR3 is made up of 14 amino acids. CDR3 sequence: CASSPAGGLDEQFF. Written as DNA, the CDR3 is TGTGCCAGCAGCCCCGCGGGGGGGTTAGATGAGCAGTTCTTC.

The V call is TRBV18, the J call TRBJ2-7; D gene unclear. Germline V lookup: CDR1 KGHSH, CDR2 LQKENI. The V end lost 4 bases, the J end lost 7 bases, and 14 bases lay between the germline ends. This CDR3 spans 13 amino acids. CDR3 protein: CASSLTRMEEQYF. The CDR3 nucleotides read TGTGCCAGCTCACTGACCCGCATGGAGGAGCAGTACTTC.

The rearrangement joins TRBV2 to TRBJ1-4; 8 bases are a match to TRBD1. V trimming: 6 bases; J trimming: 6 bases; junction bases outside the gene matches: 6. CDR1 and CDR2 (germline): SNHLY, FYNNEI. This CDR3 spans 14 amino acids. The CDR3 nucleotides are TGTGCCAGCAGGAGGACAGGGTCGGATGAAAAACTGTTTTTT. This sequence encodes CASRRTGSDEKLFF.

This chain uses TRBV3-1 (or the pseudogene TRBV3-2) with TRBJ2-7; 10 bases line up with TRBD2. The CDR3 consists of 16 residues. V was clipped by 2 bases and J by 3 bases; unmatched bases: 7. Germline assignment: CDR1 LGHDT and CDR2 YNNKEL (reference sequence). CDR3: CASSQSSGGYLYEQYF. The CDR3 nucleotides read TGTGCCAGCAGCCAATCTAGCGGGGGCTACCTCTACGAGCAGTACTTC.

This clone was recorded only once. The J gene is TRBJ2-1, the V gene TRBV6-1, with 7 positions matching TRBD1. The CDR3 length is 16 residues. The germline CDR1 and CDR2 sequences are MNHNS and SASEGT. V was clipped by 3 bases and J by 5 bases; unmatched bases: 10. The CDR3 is CASSDVLWDRDNEQFF. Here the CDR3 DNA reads TGTGCCAGCAGTGATGTTTTATGGGACAGAGACAATGAGCAGTTCTTC.

CDR3 sequence (DNA): TGTGCCAGCAGCTTAGGTACGGACAGGGGCAATGAGCAGTTCTTC. Protein: CASSLGTDRGNEQFF. The chain recombines TRBV11-1 with TRBJ2-1; TRBD1 agrees at 9 bases. V trimming: 1 base; J trimming: 6 bases; junction bases outside the gene matches: 4. From germline, CDR1 is SGHAT and CDR2 FQDESV (reference sequence). This CDR3 is 15 amino acids long. The variable domain in full, with the rest retrieved from reference TRBV11-1 and TRBJ2-1, is EAEVAQSPRYKITEKSQAVAFWCDPISGHATLYWYRQILGQGPELLVQFQDESVVDDSQLPKDRFSAERLKGVDSTLKIQPAELGDSAMYLCASSLGTDRGNEQFFGPGTRLTVL.

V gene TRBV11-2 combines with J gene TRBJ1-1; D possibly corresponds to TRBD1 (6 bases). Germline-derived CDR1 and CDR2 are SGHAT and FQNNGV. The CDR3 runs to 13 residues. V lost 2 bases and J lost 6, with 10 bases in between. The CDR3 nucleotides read TGTGCCAGCAGCTTACAAAAGGGGGCTGAAGCTTTCTTT. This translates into CASSLQKGAEAFF. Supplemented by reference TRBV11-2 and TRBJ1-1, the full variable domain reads EAGVAQSPRYKIIEKRQSVAFWCNPISGHATLYWYQQILGQGPKLLIQFQNNGVVDDSQLPKDRFSAERLKGVDSTLKIQPAKLEDSAVYLCASSLQKGAEAFFGQGTRLTVV.

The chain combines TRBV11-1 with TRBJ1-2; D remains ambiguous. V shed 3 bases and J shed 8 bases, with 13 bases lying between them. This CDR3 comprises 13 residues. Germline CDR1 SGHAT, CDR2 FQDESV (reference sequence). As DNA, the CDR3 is TGTGCCAGCAGCTTTCGCGGCCTGAACGGCTACACCTTC. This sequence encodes CASSFRGLNGYTF.

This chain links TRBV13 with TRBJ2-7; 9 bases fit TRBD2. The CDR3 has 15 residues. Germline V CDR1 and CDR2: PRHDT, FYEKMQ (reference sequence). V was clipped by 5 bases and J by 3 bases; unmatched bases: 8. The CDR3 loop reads CASSKGGGGNYEQYF. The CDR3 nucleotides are TGTGCCAGCAGCAAAGGCGGGGGGGGAAACTACGAGCAGTACTTC.

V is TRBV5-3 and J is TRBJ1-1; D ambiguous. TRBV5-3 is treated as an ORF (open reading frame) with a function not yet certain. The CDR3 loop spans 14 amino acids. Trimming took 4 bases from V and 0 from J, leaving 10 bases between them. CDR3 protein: CARSPPTLNTEAFF. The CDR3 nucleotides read TGTGCCAGAAGCCCCCCTACTTTGAACACTGAAGCTTTCTTT.